The 28 T cell receptor beta chains reported below all come from one sample, sequenced in a study of blood T cell repertoires in COVID-19. TCRdb keeps only in-frame clones here, not all; method: immunoSEQ multiplex PCR. There are around 260,000 clones in the sample; approximately 86% occur only once, and about 2.1% lies in the top ten. Sequencing was performed on peripheral blood. These receptors came from a man in his thirties or forties with active or convalescent COVID-19.

The J gene is TRBJ2-7, the V gene TRBV10-1; D is undetermined. The CDR3 sequence is 13 residues long. Trimming shortened V by 0 bases and J by 5 bases, and 8 bases separated the two germline ends. Germline V gene sequence: CDR1 WNHNN, CDR2 SYGVQD (reference sequence). CDR3 DNA sequence: TGCGCCAGCAGTGAGTCAACTCGGGACGAGCAGTACTTC. This gives the protein CASSESTRDEQYF.

The chain combines TRBV29-1 with TRBJ2-5; 12 bases line up with TRBD2. J gave up 5 bases and V 8 bases, and 9 bases lay outside the gene matches. The CDR3 has 14 residues. Germline V gene sequence: CDR1 SQVTM, CDR2 ANQGSEA. The CDR3, as DNA: TGCAGCACGGCTAGCGGGGGGGCCCGGGAGACCCAGTACTTC. This encodes CSTASGGARETQYF.

This clone was counted between two and nine times. This chain uses TRBV6-5 with TRBJ1-5; possible D gene TRBD1, 6 bases. Trimming removed 4 bases from V and 0 bases from J, with 13 bases in between. The CDR3 runs to 16 residues. Germline-derived CDR1 and CDR2 are MNHEY and SVGAGI. The CDR3, as DNA: TGTGCCAGCAGTTTACAGGGCGGCCATAGCAATCAGCCCCAGCATTTT. It codes for CASSLQGGHSNQPQHF.

The chain links TRBV10-3 to TRBJ2-7, with D perhaps TRBD2 (5 bases). The CDR3 loop spans 12 amino acids. V was trimmed by 4 bases and J by 4 bases, leaving 8 bases between them. Germline CDR1 reads ENHRY; CDR2 reads SYGVKD. CDR3 in DNA: TGTGCCATCAGTGGGGAGTTTTACGAGCAGTACTTC. It codes for CAISGEFYEQYF.

V gene TRBV9 combines with J gene TRBJ2-3; D might be TRBD2 (6 bases). V lost 4 bases and J lost 2, with 17 bases in between. CDR3 length: 16 amino acids. Germline lookup yields CDR1 SGDLS and CDR2 YYNGEE. The CDR3 loop reads CASSSRGETLTDTQYF. The DNA of the CDR3 is TGTGCCAGCAGCAGTCGCGGGGAAACCCTCACAGATACGCAGTATTTT.

The rearrangement links TRBV4-1 to TRBJ1-2, with 9 bases lining up with TRBD1. V was clipped by 3 bases and J by 8 bases; unmatched bases: 10. The germline gives CDR1 MGHRA, CDR2 YSYEKL. The length of the CDR3 is 15 residues. CDR3 sequence: CASSHTGTGIDGYTF. DNA for the CDR3: TGCGCCAGCAGCCATACCGGGACAGGGATCGACGGCTACACCTTC.

The chain employs TRBV5-8 and TRBJ2-1; TRBD2 is a possible D gene (5 bases). Germline-derived CDR1 and CDR2 are SGHTS and YDEGEE. V was clipped by 4 bases and J by 2 bases, with 10 bases between them. The CDR3 contains 14 residues. In DNA form, the CDR3 reads TGTGCCAGCAGCCAAATCGGGACCTACAATGAGCAGTTCTTC. Protein sequence: CASSQIGTYNEQFF.

Notes on this clone: Other DNA sequences from this sample encode an identical CDR3 as well. V is TRBV6-1 and J is TRBJ1-2; D is possibly TRBD1 (5 bases). The CDR3 totals 14 residues. Germline V gene data show CDR1 as MNHNS and CDR2 as SASEGT. V lost 1 base and J 2 bases, leaving 8 bases between the germline ends. The chain's CDR3 is CASSEGAGNYGYTF. In DNA form, the CDR3 reads TGTGCCAGCAGTGAAGGGGCAGGGAACTATGGCTACACCTTC.

This clone came up once. The CDR3 loop is CASSGGTGQDQPQHF. DNA for the CDR3: TGTGCCAGTAGTGGGGGGACAGGGCAAGATCAGCCCCAGCATTTT. This chain links TRBV19 with TRBJ1-5, with 9 bases lining up with TRBD1. This CDR3 has 15 amino acids. Germline V CDR1 and CDR2: LNHDA, SQIVND (reference sequence). The V segment lost 5 bases and the J segment 5 bases; nucleotides outside the gene matches: 7.

The J gene is TRBJ2-2, the V gene TRBV3-1 (or the pseudogene TRBV3-2), with 13 nucleotides matching TRBD2. The V gene end was trimmed by 2 bases and the J gene end by 0 bases; junction bases not matched to a gene: 3. Germline CDR1 LGHDT, CDR2 YNNKEL (reference sequence). The CDR3 covers 18 residues. As DNA, the CDR3 is TGTGCCAGCAGCCAACCGGGACTAGCGGGGACGAACACCGGGGAGCTGTTTTTT. It specifies CASSQPGLAGTNTGELFF.

The chain joins TRBV5-1 to TRBJ2-1; the match to TRBD2 covers 8 bases. The CDR3 is 16 amino acids. Germline CDR1 reads SGHRS; CDR2 reads YFSETQ. J was trimmed by 5 bases and V by 0 bases; bases with no gene match: 7. The CDR3 coding sequence is TGCGCCAGCAGCTTGGCGGATAGCGGGGTCGACAATGAGCAGTTCTTC. Protein: CASSLADSGVDNEQFF.

The rearrangement uses TRBV30 and TRBJ2-1, with TRBD2 identical over 9 bases. CDR1 and CDR2 from the germline V gene are GTSNPN and SVGIG (reference sequence). The CDR3 covers 15 residues. The V segment lost 2 bases and the J segment 4 bases; nucleotides outside the gene matches: 6. The CDR3 region is CAWSLALAGYNEQFF. Written as DNA, the CDR3 is TGTGCCTGGAGTCTGGCCCTAGCGGGATACAATGAGCAGTTCTTC.

The gene calls are TRBV14 and TRBJ2-1, with D perhaps matching TRBD1 (6 bases). Germline CDR1 and CDR2: SGHDN and FVKESK. CDR3 length: 14 amino acids. V was shortened by 1 base and J by 8 bases, with 12 bases between the two germline ends. DNA of the CDR3: TGTGCCAGCAGCCAAGGGGGACACCTCTATGAGCAGTTCTTC. Amino acid sequence: CASSQGGHLYEQFF.

This chain connects TRBV9 to TRBJ1-6, with unresolved D. The V end lost 0 bases, the J end lost 7 bases, and 11 bases lay between the germline ends. Germline CDR1 is SGDLS and CDR2 is YYNGEE. CDR3 length: 15 residues. CDR3 bases: TGTGCCAGCAGCGTAGTTCCGGGAACCAATTCACCCCTCCACTTT. Protein: CASSVVPGTNSPLHF.

This clone was seen more than once but under ten times. CDR3 nucleotides: TGTGCCAGCAGCTTAGGACAGGTGAACACCGGGGAGCTGTTTTTT. It translates to CASSLGQVNTGELFF. The V call is TRBV7-8, the J call TRBJ2-2, with a tentative D call TRBD1 (6 bases). The CDR3 runs 15 residues. CDR1 and CDR2 (germline): SGHVS, FQNEAQ. V lost 1 base, J lost 1 base, and 7 bases lay in between.

This sequence joins TRBV29-1 and TRBJ2-7, with D perhaps TRBD2 (6 bases). Germline V gene data show CDR1 as SQVTM and CDR2 as ANQGSEA. The CDR3 is made up of 12 amino acids. The V end lost 3 bases, the J end lost 7 bases, and 13 bases lay between the germline ends. The DNA of the CDR3 is TGCAGCGTTGATCTACAGGCGGGGGAGCAGTACTTC. Residues: CSVDLQAGEQYF.

The chain couples TRBV4-1 to TRBJ2-7, with TRBD1 matching 8 bases. With 3 bases clipped from V and 1 base from J, the junction kept 5 bases outside the gene matches. Germline V gene data show CDR1 as MGHRA and CDR2 as YSYEKL. This CDR3 has 15 residues. The CDR3 bases are TGCGCCAGCAGCCAGCTGGACAGGGAGTCCTACGAGCAGTACTTC. Translation gives CASSQLDRESYEQYF.

The chain carries TRBV19 and TRBJ1-3; no reliable D call. Germline-derived CDR1 and CDR2 are LNHDA and SQIVND (reference sequence). V shed 2 bases and J shed 4 bases, with 6 bases lying between them. The CDR3 is 13 amino acids. As DNA, the CDR3 is TGTGCCAGTAGTATAATCTTCGGAAACACCATATATTTT. Its translation is CASSIIFGNTIYF.

V usage is TRBV27 and J usage is TRBJ2-3, with 8 bases lining up with TRBD2. Germline loops: CDR1 MNHEY, CDR2 SMNVEV (reference sequence). The CDR3 has 13 amino acids. V shed 6 bases and J 1 base; nucleotides not matched to a gene: 0. Written as DNA, the CDR3 is TGTGCCAGCAGCGGGGGGGGCACAGATACGCAGTATTTT. It codes for CASSGGGTDTQYF.

Comments on this clone: This sample also contains other DNA sequences that code for the same CDR3. The gene calls are TRBV9 and TRBJ2-1; D perhaps matches TRBD1 (5 bases). The CDR3 consists of 13 residues. The germline V gene encodes CDR1 SGDLS and CDR2 YYNGEE. V was cut by 1 base and J by 3 bases, with 5 bases left in between. CDR3 loop: CASSVQGYNEQFF. The CDR3 coding sequence is TGTGCCAGCAGCGTACAGGGCTACAATGAGCAGTTCTTC.

The genes are TRBV11-2 and TRBJ2-1, with D uncertain. Per germline, CDR1 SGHAT and CDR2 FQNNGV. There are 13 residues in the CDR3. Trimming pared 5 bases from V and 3 bases from J, leaving 8 bases between. CDR3 DNA: TGTGCCAGCAGCCCCACTAACTACAATGAGCAGTTCTTC. Translating gives CASSPTNYNEQFF.

This clone has only one observation. V gene TRBV5-6 combines with J gene TRBJ2-7; 8 bases are shared with TRBD1. In germline, CDR1 is SGHDT, CDR2 YYEEEE. The CDR3 extends over 15 amino acids. V lost 1 base and J lost 2; bases outside the gene matches: 5. This CDR3 is CASSLRDRGPYEQYF. The CDR3 nucleotides are TGTGCCAGCAGCTTGCGAGACAGGGGACCCTACGAGCAGTACTTC.

J is TRBJ1-5 and V is TRBV6-6; weak D call: TRBD1 (6 bases). The CDR3 sequence is 15 residues long. V was trimmed by 8 bases and J by 3 bases, leaving 17 bases between them. In germline, CDR1 is MNHNY, CDR2 SVGAGI (reference sequence). The CDR3 is CASGRQAGDNQPQHF. DNA for the CDR3: TGTGCCAGCGGAAGACAGGCGGGGGACAATCAGCCCCAGCATTTT.

This clone was observed once. The chain combines TRBV19 with TRBJ1-5, with D unresolved. The CDR3 has 17 residues. Trimming took off 4 bases at V and 0 bases at J, with 16 bases between the two ends. Looked up from germline, CDR1 is LNHDA and CDR2 is SQIVND (reference sequence). CDR3 sequence (DNA): TGTGCCAGTAGTACTCGTTGGACTGAAGATAGCAATCAGCCCCAGCATTTT. Residues: CASSTRWTEDSNQPQHF.

To note about this clone: The germline gene is not matched at one end of the junction; a read error may be the cause. The chain carries TRBV5-1 and TRBJ2-3; TRBD2 matches at 8 bases. This CDR3 is built from 14 residues. Germline assignment: CDR1 SGHRS and CDR2 YFSETQ. The CDR3 loop reads CATSDGGAGDTQYF. In nucleotides, the CDR3 is TGCGCCACCAGCGACGGGGGGGCCGGAGATACGCAGTATTTT.

The rearrangement joins TRBV6-6 to TRBJ2-7, with a possible D match to TRBD1 (5 bases). Germline CDR1 MNHNY, CDR2 SVGAGI (reference sequence). Trimming stripped 2 bases from V and 2 bases from J, with 16 bases between. CDR3 size: 16 residues. CDR3 nucleotides: TGTGCCAGCAGTTACCCGGACACCCTCCCGACCTACGAGCAGTACTTC. Translated: CASSYPDTLPTYEQYF.

V usage is TRBV5-1 and J usage is TRBJ2-3; D might be TRBD2 (5 bases). The germline gives CDR1 SGHRS, CDR2 YFSETQ. Trimming removed 4 bases at V and 4 bases at J, with 10 bases between. The CDR3 runs 13 residues. The CDR3 loop is CASSPDYPDTQYF. CDR3 DNA: TGCGCCAGCAGCCCTGACTATCCAGATACGCAGTATTTT.

CDR3 sequence (DNA): TGTGCCAGCAGTTACGGCGGGGGGGCTTACAATGAGCAGTTCTTC. It is translated as CASSYGGGAYNEQFF. This chain joins TRBV6-2 or TRBV6-3 and TRBJ2-1; 9 positions match TRBD2. The germline V gene encodes CDR1 MNHEY and CDR2 SVGEGT. J was trimmed by 4 bases and V by 2 bases; bases with no gene match: 3. The CDR3 runs to 15 residues.